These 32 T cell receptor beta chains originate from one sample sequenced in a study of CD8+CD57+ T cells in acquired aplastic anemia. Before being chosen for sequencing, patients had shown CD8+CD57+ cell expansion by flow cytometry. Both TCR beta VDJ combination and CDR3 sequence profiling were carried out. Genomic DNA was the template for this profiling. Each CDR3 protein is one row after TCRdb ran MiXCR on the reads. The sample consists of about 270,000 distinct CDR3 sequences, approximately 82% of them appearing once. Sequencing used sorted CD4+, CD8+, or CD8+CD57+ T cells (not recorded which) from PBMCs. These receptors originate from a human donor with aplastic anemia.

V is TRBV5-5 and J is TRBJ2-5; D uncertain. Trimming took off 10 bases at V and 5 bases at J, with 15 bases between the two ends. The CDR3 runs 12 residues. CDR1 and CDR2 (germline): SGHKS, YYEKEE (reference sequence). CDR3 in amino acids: CAGNLAKETQYF. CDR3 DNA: TGTGCCGGCAACTTGGCTAAGGAGACCCAGTACTTC.

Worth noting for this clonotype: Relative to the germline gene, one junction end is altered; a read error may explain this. The CDR3: CATGGPPEETQYF. CDR3 nucleotide sequence: TGTGCCACCGGGGGCCCTCCAGAGGAGACGCAGTACTTC. J is TRBJ2-5 and V is TRBV15, with D tentatively TRBD1 (6 bases). Germline V gene sequence: CDR1 LNHNV, CDR2 YYDKDF (reference sequence). CDR3 length: 13 amino acids.

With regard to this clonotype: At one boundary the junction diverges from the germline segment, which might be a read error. The CDR3 DNA reads TGTGCCAGCAGCTTGAAAAGGGGCGCCGGCTACGCCTTC. This translates into CASSLKRGAGYAF. The chain uses TRBV7-2 and TRBJ1-2; possibly TRBD1 for D (5 bases). This CDR3 has 13 residues. Germline V CDR1 and CDR2: SGHTA, FQGNSA.

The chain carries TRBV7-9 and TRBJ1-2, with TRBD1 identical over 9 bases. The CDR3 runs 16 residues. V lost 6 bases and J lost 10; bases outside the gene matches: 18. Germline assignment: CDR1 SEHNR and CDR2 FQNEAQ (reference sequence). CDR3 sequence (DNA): TGTGCCAGCAGTCCCTCGGACAGGGGATATGGCTACACCTACACCTTC. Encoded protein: CASSPSDRGYGYTYTF.

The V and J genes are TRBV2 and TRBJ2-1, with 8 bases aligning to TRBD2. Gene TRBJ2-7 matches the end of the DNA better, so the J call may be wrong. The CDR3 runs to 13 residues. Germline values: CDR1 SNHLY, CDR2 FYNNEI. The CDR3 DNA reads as TGTGCCAACGGGGGCGGGGGGAGAGATGCGCAGTACTTC. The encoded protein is CANGGGGRDAQYF.

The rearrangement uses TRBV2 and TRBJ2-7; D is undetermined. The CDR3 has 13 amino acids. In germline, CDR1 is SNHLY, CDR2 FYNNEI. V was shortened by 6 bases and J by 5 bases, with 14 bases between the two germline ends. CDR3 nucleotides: TGTGCCAGCAGCTACGGCCGCATAGACGAGCAGTACGTC. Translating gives CASSYGRIDEQYV.

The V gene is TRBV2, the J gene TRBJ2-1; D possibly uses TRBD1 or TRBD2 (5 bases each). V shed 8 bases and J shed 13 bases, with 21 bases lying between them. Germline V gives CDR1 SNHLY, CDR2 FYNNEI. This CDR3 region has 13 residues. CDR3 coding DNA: TGTGCCAGCGGGGACGGGGTTACGGGTGGACAGTTCTTC. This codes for CASGDGVTGGQFF.

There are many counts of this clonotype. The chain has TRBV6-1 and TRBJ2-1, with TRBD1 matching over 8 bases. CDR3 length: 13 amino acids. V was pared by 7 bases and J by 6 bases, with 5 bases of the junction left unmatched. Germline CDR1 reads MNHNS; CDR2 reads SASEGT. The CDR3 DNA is TGTGCCAGCACGGGGACAGGCCTCAATGAGCAGTTCTTC. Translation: CASTGTGLNEQFF.

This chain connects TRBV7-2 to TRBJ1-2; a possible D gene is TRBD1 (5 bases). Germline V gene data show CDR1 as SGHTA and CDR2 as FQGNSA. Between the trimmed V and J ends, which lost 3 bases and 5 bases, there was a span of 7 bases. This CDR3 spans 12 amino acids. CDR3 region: CASSFRDYGYTF. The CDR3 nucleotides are TGTGCCAGCAGCTTCAGGGATTATGGCTACACCTTC.

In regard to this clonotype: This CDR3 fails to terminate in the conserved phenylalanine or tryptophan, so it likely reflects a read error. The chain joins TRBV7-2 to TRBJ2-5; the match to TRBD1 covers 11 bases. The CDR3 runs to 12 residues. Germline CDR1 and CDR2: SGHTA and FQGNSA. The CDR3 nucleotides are TGTGCCGGACAGGGGGCTAGGGAGAGCCAGTACACC. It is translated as CAGQGARESQYT.

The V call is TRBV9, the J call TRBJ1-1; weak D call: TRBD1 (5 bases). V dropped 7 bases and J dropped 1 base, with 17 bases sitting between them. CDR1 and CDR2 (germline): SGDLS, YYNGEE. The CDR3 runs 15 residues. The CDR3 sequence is CASGGVGDANTEAFF. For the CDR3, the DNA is TGTGCCAGCGGAGGGGTGGGGGACGCGAACACTGAAGCTTTCTTT.

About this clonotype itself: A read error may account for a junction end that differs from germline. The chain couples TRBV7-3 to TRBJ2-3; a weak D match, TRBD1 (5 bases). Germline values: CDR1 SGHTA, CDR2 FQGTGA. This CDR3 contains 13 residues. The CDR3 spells CASCFTGIATQYF. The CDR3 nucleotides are TGTGCCAGCTGCTTCACAGGCATAGCTACGCAGTATTTT.

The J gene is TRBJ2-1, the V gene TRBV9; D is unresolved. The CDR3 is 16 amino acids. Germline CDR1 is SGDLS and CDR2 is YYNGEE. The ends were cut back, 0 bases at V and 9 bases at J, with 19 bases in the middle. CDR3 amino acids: CASSVGADGLYFEQFF. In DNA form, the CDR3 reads TGTGCCAGCAGCGTAGGGGCAGATGGGTTGTATTTTGAGCAGTTCTTC.

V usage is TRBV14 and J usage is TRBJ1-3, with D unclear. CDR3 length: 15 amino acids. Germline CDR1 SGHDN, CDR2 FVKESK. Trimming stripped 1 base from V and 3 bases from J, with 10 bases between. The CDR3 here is CASSQGPGLGNTIYF. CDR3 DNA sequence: TGTGCCAGCAGCCAAGGACCTGGCCTTGGAAACACCATATATTTT.

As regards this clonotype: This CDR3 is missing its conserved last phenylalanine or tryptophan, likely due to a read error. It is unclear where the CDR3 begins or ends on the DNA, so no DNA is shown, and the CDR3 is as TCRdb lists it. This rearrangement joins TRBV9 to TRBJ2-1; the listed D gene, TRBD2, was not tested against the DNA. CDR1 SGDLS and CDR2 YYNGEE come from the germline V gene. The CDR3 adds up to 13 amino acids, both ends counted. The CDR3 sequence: CASSPHSGRTETH.

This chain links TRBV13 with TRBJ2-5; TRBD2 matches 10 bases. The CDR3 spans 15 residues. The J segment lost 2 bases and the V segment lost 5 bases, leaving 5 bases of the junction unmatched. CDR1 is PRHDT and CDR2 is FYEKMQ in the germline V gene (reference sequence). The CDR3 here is CASSPAGGPQETQYF. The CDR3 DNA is TGTGCCAGCAGCCCAGCGGGGGGGCCGCAAGAGACCCAGTACTTC.

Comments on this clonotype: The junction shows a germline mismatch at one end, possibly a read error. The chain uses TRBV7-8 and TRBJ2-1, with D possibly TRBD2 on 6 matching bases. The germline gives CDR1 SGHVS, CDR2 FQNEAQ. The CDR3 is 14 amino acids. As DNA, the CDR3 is TGTGCCAGCAGCTTAGCGGGAGGTGTCGATGCGCAGTATTTC. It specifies CASSLAGGVDAQYF. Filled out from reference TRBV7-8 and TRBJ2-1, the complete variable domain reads GAGVSQSPRYKVAKRGQDVALRCDPISGHVSLFWYQQALGQGPEFLTYFQNEAQLDKSGLPSDRFFAERPEGSVSTLKIQRTQQEDSAVYLCASSLAGGVDAQYFGPGTRLTVL.

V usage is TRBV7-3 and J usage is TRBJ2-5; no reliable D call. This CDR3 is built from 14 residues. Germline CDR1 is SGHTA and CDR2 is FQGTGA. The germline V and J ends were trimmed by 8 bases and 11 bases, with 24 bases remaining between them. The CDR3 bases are TGTGCCAGCTGCAGAGGCGGCGAGCACGTGACACAGTACTTC. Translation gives CASCRGGEHVTQYF.

The CDR3 DNA follows: TGTGCCAGCAGCTTAGAGGGACTAGCGGGAAAAAATGAGCAGTTCTTC. It yields the protein CASSLEGLAGKNEQFF. The gene calls are TRBV13 and TRBJ2-1, with TRBD2 matching over 13 bases. Looked up from germline, CDR1 is PRHDT and CDR2 is FYEKMQ (reference sequence). This CDR3 comprises 16 residues. V was pared by 1 base and J by 7 bases, with 4 bases of the junction left unmatched.

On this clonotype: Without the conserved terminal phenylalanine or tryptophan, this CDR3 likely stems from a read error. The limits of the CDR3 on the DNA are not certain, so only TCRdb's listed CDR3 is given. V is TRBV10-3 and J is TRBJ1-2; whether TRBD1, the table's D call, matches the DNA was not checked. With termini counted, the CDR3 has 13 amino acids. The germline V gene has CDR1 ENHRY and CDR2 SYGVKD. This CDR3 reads CAISEYQGGAYPA.

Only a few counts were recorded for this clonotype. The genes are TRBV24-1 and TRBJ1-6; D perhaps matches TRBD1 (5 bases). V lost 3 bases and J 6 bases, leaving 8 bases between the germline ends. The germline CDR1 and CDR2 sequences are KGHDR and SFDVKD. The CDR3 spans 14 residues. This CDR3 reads CATSDSQGNSPLHF. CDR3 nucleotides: TGTGCCACCAGTGATAGCCAGGGTAATTCACCCCTCCACTTT.

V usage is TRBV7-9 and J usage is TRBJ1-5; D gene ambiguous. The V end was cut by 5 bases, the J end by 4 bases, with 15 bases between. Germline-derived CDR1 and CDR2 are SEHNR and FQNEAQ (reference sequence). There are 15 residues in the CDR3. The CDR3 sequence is CASSVWSAQNQPQHF. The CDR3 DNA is TGTGCCAGCAGCGTATGGTCTGCCCAAAATCAGCCCCAGCATTTT. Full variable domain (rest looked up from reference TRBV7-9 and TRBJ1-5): DTGVSQNPRHKITKRGQNVTFRCDPISEHNRLYWYRQTLGQGPEFLTYFQNEAQLEKSRLLSDRFSAERPKGSFSTLEIQRTEQGDSAMYLCASSVWSAQNQPQHFGDGTRLSIL.

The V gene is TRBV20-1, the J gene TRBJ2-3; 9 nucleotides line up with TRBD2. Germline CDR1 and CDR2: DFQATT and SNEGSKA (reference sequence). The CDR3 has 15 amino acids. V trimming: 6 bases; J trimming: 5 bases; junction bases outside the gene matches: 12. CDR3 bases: TGCAGTGCCTCGAGGCGGGAGGGTGCTGAAGATACGCAGTATTTT. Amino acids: CSASRREGAEDTQYF.

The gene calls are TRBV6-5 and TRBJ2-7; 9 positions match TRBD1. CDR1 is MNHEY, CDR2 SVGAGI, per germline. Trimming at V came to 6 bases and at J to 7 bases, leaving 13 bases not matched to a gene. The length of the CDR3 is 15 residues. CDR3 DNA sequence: TGTGCCAGCAGCTTGGACAGGGGACTCTACAATGAGCAGTACGTC. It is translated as CASSLDRGLYNEQYV.

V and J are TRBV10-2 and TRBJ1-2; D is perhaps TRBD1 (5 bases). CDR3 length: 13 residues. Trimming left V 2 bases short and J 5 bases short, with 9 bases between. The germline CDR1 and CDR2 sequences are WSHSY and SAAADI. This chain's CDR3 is CASSEGGAYGYTF. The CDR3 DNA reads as TGCGCCAGCAGTGAGGGGGGAGCTTATGGCTACACCTTC.

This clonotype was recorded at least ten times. The CDR3 is CATSRKAGTQETQYF. CDR3 nucleotides: TGTGCCACCAGCCGAAAAGCCGGGACCCAAGAGACCCAGTACTTC. V gene TRBV15 combines with J gene TRBJ2-5; perhaps D is TRBD1 or TRBD2 (5 bases each). V lost 5 bases and J 1 base, leaving 14 bases between the germline ends. The CDR3 length is 15 residues. Looked up from germline, CDR1 is LNHNV and CDR2 is YYDKDF (reference sequence).

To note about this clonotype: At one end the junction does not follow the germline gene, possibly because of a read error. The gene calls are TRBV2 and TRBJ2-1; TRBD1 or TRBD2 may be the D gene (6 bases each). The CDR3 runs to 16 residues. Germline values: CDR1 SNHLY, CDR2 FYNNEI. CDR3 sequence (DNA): TGTGCCAGCGGGGACGGGGGCACAAATACGCAGGATTTTCAGTCATTC. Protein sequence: CASGDGGTNTQDFQSF.

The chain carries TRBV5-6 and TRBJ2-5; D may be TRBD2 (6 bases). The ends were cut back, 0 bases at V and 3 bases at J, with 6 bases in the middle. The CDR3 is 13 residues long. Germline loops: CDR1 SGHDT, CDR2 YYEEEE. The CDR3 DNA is TGTGCCAGCAGCTTGGGGGGGGAAGAGACCCAGTACTTC. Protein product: CASSLGGEETQYF.

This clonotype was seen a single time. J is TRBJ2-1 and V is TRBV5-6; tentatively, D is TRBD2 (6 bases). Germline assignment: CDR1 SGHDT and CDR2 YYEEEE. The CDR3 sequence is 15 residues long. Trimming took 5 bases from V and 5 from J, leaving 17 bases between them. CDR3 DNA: TGTGCCAGCAGTATAGCTAGGGGAGGCCACAATGAGCAGTTCTTC. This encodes CASSIARGGHNEQFF.

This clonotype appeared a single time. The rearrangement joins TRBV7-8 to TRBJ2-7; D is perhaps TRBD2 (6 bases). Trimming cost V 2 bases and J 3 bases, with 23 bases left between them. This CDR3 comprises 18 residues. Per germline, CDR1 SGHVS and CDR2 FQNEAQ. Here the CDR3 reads CASSLPRGGTALYYEQYV. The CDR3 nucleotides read TGTGCCAGCAGCTTACCGCGAGGCGGGACTGCCCTTTACTACGAGCAGTACGTC.

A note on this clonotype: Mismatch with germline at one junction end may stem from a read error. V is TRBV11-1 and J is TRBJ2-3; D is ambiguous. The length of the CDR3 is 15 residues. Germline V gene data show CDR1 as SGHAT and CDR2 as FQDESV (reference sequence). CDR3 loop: CASSPGTPSTDTQYF. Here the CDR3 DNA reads TGCGCCAGCAGCCCCGGAACACCTAGCACAGATACGCAGTATTTT.

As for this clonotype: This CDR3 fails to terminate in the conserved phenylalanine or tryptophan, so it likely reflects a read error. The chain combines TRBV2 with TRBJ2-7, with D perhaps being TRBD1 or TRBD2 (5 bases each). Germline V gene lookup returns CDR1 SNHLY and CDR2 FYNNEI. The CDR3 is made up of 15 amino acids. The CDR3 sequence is CASGEGRDETHDQYS. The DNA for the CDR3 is TGTGCCAGCGGTGAGGGAAGGGACGAGACGCACGATCAGTACTCA.